A selection of T cell receptor beta chains follows, all from one sample in a study of CD8 T cells in ankylosing spondylitis. TCRdb reprocessed the 5' RACE reads via MiXCR and lists one record per CDR3 protein. The data contain approximately 150,000 distinct CDR3 sequences, around a tenth of them seen just once; the ten biggest clones take up around 16%. Sequences were obtained from blood, either unsorted or a sorted T cell fraction (not recorded which). Source of these receptors: a female donor with ankylosing spondylitis or in good health (not recorded which). CDR3s include the opening cysteine and the closing phenylalanine or tryptophan. A D gene is named only where the DNA matches it firmly. A clone size is listed for some rows: how often the clone was seen (once, few, many), or a class if it is expanded.

abundance,d_gene,v_gene,j_gene,CDR3aa,CDR3nt
few,TRBD2,TRBV4-2,TRBJ2-7,CASRGLAGGSYEQYF,TGTGCCAGCAGGGGACTAGCGGGAGGTTCCTACGAGCAGTACTTC
NA,TRBD2,TRBV5-1,TRBJ2-1,CASSGGRVAGPLGEQFF,TGCGCCAGCAGCGGGGGTCGCGTAGCGGGACCCCTTGGGGAGCAGTTCTTC
many,NA,TRBV5-1,TRBJ1-2,CASSLERSYGYTF,TGCGCCAGCAGCTTGGAAAGGAGCTATGGCTACACCTTC
few,TRBD2,TRBV4-3,TRBJ2-5,CASSPASGSLSQYF,TGCGCCAGCAGCCCTGCTAGCGGGAGCTTGTCCCAGTACTTC
NA,TRBD1,TRBV27,TRBJ2-7,CASRRQGAYEQYF,TGTGCCAGCAGGAGACAGGGAGCCTACGAGCAGTACTTC
few,NA,TRBV6-1,TRBJ2-1,CASRDKPDRYNEQFF,TGTGCCAGCAGGGACAAACCGGACAGATACAATGAGCAGTTCTTC
many,TRBD2,TRBV29-1,TRBJ2-1,CSARLAGGHEQFF,TGCAGCGCAAGACTAGCGGGAGGGCATGAGCAGTTCTTC
many,TRBD2,TRBV29-1,TRBJ2-7,CSARGGASYEQYF,TGCAGCGCCCGGGGGGGGGCCTCCTACGAGCAGTACTTC
many,NA,TRBV13,TRBJ1-1,CASSYPGTFNEAFF,TGTGCCAGCAGCTACCCAGGGACTTTTAACGAAGCTTTCTTT
NA,NA,TRBV11-2,TRBJ1-3,CASSVDTIYF,TGTGCCAGCAGCGTAGACACCATATATTTT
few,NA,TRBV5-1,TRBJ2-1,CASGPGGAYNEQFF,TGCGCCAGCGGGCCTGGCGGAGCCTACAATGAGCAGTTCTTC
NA,NA,TRBV14,TRBJ2-1,CASSHPGARDLAPNEQFF,TGTGCCAGCAGCCACCCTGGGGCTCGGGACCTAGCCCCCAATGAGCAGTTCTTC
NA,NA,TRBV6-2/TRBV6-3,TRBJ2-7,CASSYSKPKAPYEQYF,TGTGCCAGCAGTTACTCGAAGCCGAAAGCCCCCTACGAGCAGTACTTC
many,NA,TRBV28,TRBJ1-5,CASSSAWDSNQPQHF,TGTGCCAGCAGTTCCGCTTGGGACAGCAATCAGCCCCAGCATTTT
many,TRBD1,TRBV27,TRBJ2-1,CASSLYPGTAYNEQFF,TGTGCCAGCAGTTTATACCCCGGGACAGCCTACAATGAGCAGTTCTTC
few,NA,TRBV27,TRBJ2-1,CASSLTGFDAFF,TGTGCCAGCAGTCTAACAGGTTTTGATGCGTTCTTC
few,NA,TRBV4-2,TRBJ1-2,CASSQEGATERYGYTF,TGTGCCAGCAGCCAAGAAGGGGCGACAGAGCGCTATGGCTACACCTTC
few,NA,TRBV7-9,TRBJ2-5,CARRSSLRETQYF,TGTGCCAGAAGATCTAGCTTAAGGGAGACCCAGTACTTC
many,NA,TRBV10-3,TRBJ2-1,CAIRDTGSNEQFF,TGTGCCATCAGAGATACCGGGAGCAATGAGCAGTTCTTC
NA,NA,TRBV9,TRBJ2-5,CASSVAAGQETQYF,TGTGCCAGCAGCGTAGCGGCAGGCCAAGAGACCCAGTACTTC
many,NA,TRBV29-1,TRBJ1-1,CSLVQVNTEAFF,TGCAGCCTTGTACAGGTCAACACTGAAGCTTTCTTT
once,NA,TRBV27,TRBJ2-7,CASSITGGGYEQYF,TGTGCCAGCAGTATCACCGGGGGCGGCTACGAGCAGTACTTC
NA,NA,TRBV3-1,TRBJ2-6,CASSQDRGTDLSGANVLTF,TGTGCCAGCAGCCAAGATAGGGGGACGGACCTATCTGGGGCCAACGTCCTGACTTTC
NA,TRBD2,TRBV11-2,TRBJ2-1,CASSLVPSGNNEQFF,TGTGCCAGCAGCTTAGTACCTAGCGGAAACAATGAGCAGTTCTTC
many,TRBD1,TRBV20-1,TRBJ1-6,CSAIVQGSSYNSPLHF,TGCAGTGCTATCGTACAGGGGAGCTCCTATAATTCACCCCTCCACTTT
NA,TRBD2,TRBV7-8,TRBJ2-7,CASSGGLEAYEQYF,TGTGCCAGCAGCGGGGGACTAGAAGCTTACGAGCAGTACTTC
many,NA,TRBV6-2/TRBV6-3,TRBJ2-1,CASSDPQDEQFF,TGTGCCAGCAGCGACCCCCAGGATGAGCAGTTCTTC
few,NA,TRBV20-1,TRBJ2-7,CSAKRGTAEQYF,TGCAGTGCTAAAAGGGGGACCGCCGAGCAGTACTTC
many,NA,TRBV12-3/TRBV12-4,TRBJ1-5,CASSLTGSNQPQHF,TGTGCCAGCAGTTTAACGGGGTCCAATCAGCCCCAGCATTTT
few,NA,TRBV7-2,TRBJ2-1,CASSPLRGAVGNEQFF,TGTGCCAGCAGCCCTCTTAGGGGGGCGGTTGGGAATGAGCAGTTCTTC
NA,NA,TRBV29-1,TRBJ1-3,CSVVGDNTIYF,TGCAGCGTTGTAGGGGATAACACCATATATTTT
NA,NA,TRBV3-1,TRBJ2-7,CASSQAGQLYEQYF,TGTGCCAGCAGCCAGGCTGGACAGCTATACGAGCAGTACTTC
few,NA,TRBV9,TRBJ2-2,CASSVDLGDTGELFF,TGTGCCAGCAGCGTTGACCTAGGGGACACCGGGGAGCTGTTTTTT
NA,TRBD2,TRBV4-3,TRBJ2-5,CASSQDWGGGRQETQYF,TGCGCCAGCAGCCAAGATTGGGGGGGCGGGAGGCAAGAGACCCAGTACTTC
NA,NA,TRBV9,TRBJ1-2,CASSRGEENGYTF,TGTGCCAGCAGCCGTGGGGAGGAGAATGGCTACACCTTC
few,TRBD2,TRBV2,TRBJ2-7,CASSFSGRSDEQYF,TGTGCCAGCAGTTTTAGCGGGAGAAGTGACGAGCAGTACTTC
NA,NA,TRBV19,TRBJ2-5,CASSTSSPTQETQYF,TGTGCCAGTAGTACATCATCCCCGACGCAAGAGACCCAGTACTTC
few,NA,TRBV27,TRBJ2-3,CASSLFSTDTQYF,TGTGCCAGCAGTTTATTCTCCACCGATACGCAGTATTTT
many,TRBD2,TRBV6-5,TRBJ2-1,CASSYGLAGDEQFF,TGTGCCAGCAGCTATGGACTAGCGGGTGATGAGCAGTTCTTC
NA,TRBD2,TRBV2,TRBJ2-7,CASLPPGLTTYEQYF,TGTGCCAGCCTACCCCCGGGACTAACGACCTACGAGCAGTACTTC
many,NA,TRBV9,TRBJ2-1,CASSEGSYNEQFF,TGTGCCAGCAGCGAAGGGTCCTACAATGAGCAGTTCTTC
NA,TRBD2,TRBV5-6,TRBJ2-7,CASSQVGGITYEQYF,TGTGCCAGCAGCCAGGTCGGGGGGATTACCTACGAGCAGTACTTC
NA,TRBD1,TRBV10-3,TRBJ2-1,CAISESETGGLNEQFF,TGTGCCATCAGTGAGTCCGAGACAGGGGGCTTGAATGAGCAGTTCTTC
NA,TRBD1,TRBV7-2,TRBJ2-7,CASSLEGQATLSYEQYF,TGTGCCAGCAGCTTGGAGGGACAGGCGACACTCTCCTACGAGCAGTACTTC
few,NA,TRBV7-2,TRBJ2-5,CASSLKAAAANIPEETQYF,TGTGCCAGCAGCTTAAAGGCGGCGGCAGCTAATATACCCGAAGAGACCCAGTACTTC
NA,TRBD1,TRBV7-9,TRBJ2-7,CASATGTGVNEQYF,TGTGCCAGCGCAACCGGGACAGGGGTCAACGAGCAGTACTTC
NA,NA,TRBV27,TRBJ2-7,CASSLALGVEQYF,TGTGCCAGCAGTTTGGCGCTCGGGGTCGAGCAGTACTTC
NA,TRBD2,TRBV5-5,TRBJ2-3,CASSLGEGVTDTQYF,TGTGCCAGCAGCTTGGGGGAGGGAGTAACAGATACGCAGTATTTT
few,NA,TRBV24-1,TRBJ2-7,CATSDSQGNYEQYF,TGTGCCACCAGTGATTCTCAGGGGAACTACGAGCAGTACTTC